Listed here is a single TCR beta chain. Its target is unknown. The PCR was carried out with 60 Vbeta primers and 13 Jbeta primers. The data were produced by immunoSEQ multiplex PCR, yet TCRdb's version contains in-frame clones alone and is incomplete. The data hold over 100,000 clones, with approximately 78% observed a single time. The germline gives CDR1 SGHDT, CDR2 YYEEEE. V was pared by 5 bases and J by 1 base, with 12 bases between. The CDR3 contains 14 residues. The data are from a study of cytomegalovirus exposure and HLA in healthy donors. Study-wide points: For most TCR sequences rarity was the rule, although some public TCRs occurred in many donors. Differences between HLA loci emerged in a later analysis of TCR association rates, with DRB1 most and HLA-C fewest. It was reported that the classifier diagnosed cytomegalovirus status with high specificity and sensitivity in both the original and validation cohorts. Fewer N-insertions (relative to the roughly 630-donor mean) were reportedly seen in an Asian-associated ancestry cluster in a later analysis.

The sample taken for sequencing was PBMCs. This clonotype originated in a man aged 25-40 years in good health and CMV-seropositive. The chain joins TRBV5-6 to TRBJ2-5; unclear D gene. CDR3 bases: TGTGCCAGCAGTTACGCTTCACTCCAAGAGACCCAGTACTTC. The encoded protein is CASSYASLQETQYF.